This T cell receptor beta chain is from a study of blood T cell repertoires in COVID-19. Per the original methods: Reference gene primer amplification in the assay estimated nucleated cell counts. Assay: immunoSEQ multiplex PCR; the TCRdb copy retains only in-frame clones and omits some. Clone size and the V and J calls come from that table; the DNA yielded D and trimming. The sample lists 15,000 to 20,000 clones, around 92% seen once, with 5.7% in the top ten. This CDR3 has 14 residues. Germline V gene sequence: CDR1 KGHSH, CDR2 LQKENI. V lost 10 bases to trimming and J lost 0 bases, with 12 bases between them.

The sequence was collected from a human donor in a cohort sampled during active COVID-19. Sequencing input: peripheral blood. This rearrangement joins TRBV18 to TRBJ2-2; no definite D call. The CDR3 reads CATDHPANTGELFF. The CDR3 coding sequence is TGTGCCACCGATCACCCGGCGAACACCGGGGAGCTGTTTTTT. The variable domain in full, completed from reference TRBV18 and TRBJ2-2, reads NAGVMQNPRHLVRRRGQEARLRCSPMKGHSHVYWYRQLPEEGLKFMVYLQKENIIDESGMPKERFSAEFPKEGPSILRIQQVVRGDSAAYFCATDHPANTGELFFGEGSRLTVL.